These 27 T cell receptor beta chains share one sample of origin, sequenced in a study of identical twins. Each CDR3 protein is one row after TCRdb ran MiXCR on the 5' RACE reads. The sample lists 400,000 to 500,000 distinct CDR3 sequences, around 15% occurring once. This sample also appeared in a second study, on yellow fever vaccine responses in identical twins.

Sequenced material: CD4+ T cells sorted from blood. The receptor set was obtained from a woman in her late teens or twenties in good health.

The chain recombines TRBV29-1 with TRBJ2-2; 11 bases are a match to TRBD1. Germline CDR1 SQVTM, CDR2 ANQGSEA. Trimming took 6 bases from V and 4 from J; bases not matched to a gene: 4. There are 14 residues in the CDR3. The CDR3 is CSVGQGVATGELFF. The CDR3 DNA follows: TGCAGCGTGGGACAGGGGGTAGCCACCGGGGAGCTGTTTTTT.

The chain employs TRBV20-1 and TRBJ2-5; no definite D call. The CDR3 has 12 residues. V was shortened by 3 bases and J by 5 bases, with 10 bases between the two germline ends. CDR1 is DFQATT, CDR2 SNEGSKA, per germline (reference sequence). As DNA, the CDR3 is TGCAGTGCTAGCGGCGATCTGGAGACCCAGTACTTC. It specifies CSASGDLETQYF.

Here the CDR3 reads CASSDTSSIYNEQFF. CDR3 nucleotides: TGCGCCAGCAGCGATACTAGTTCCATCTACAATGAGCAGTTCTTC. The genes are TRBV5-1 and TRBJ2-1; D is possibly TRBD2 (5 bases). The CDR3 covers 15 residues. V lost 4 bases to trimming and J lost 3 bases, with 14 bases between them. Per germline, CDR1 SGHRS and CDR2 YFSETQ.

The V gene is TRBV5-4, the J gene TRBJ2-7; 8 bases fit TRBD1. In germline, CDR1 is SGHNT, CDR2 YYREEE (reference sequence). CDR3 length: 13 amino acids. Trimming took 3 bases from V and 3 from J; bases not matched to a gene: 2. Here the CDR3 DNA reads TGTGCCAGCAGCTGGACAGGGCGCTACGAGCAGTACTTC. It is translated as CASSWTGRYEQYF.

The chain employs TRBV5-1 and TRBJ2-7; 12 bases fit TRBD1. V trimming: 3 bases; J trimming: 5 bases; junction bases outside the gene matches: 6. Germline V gene sequence: CDR1 SGHRS, CDR2 YFSETQ. The CDR3 sequence is 15 residues long. CDR3 in DNA: TGCGCCAGCAGCTACGGGACAGGGGGCGCAGACGAGCAGTACTTC. Its protein is CASSYGTGGADEQYF.

This clonotype occurred a few times. The chain links TRBV2 to TRBJ2-5; D is unresolved. CDR1 and CDR2 (germline): SNHLY, FYNNEI. V dropped 7 bases and J dropped 5 bases, with 14 bases sitting between them. The CDR3 has 13 residues. The CDR3 bases are TGTGCCAGCACTCCGTTCCAGGCGGAGACCCAGTACTTC. Translating it yields CASTPFQAETQYF.

The chain uses TRBV2 and TRBJ2-3; 9 bases are shared with TRBD2. Losses at the gene ends were 11 bases for V and 0 bases for J; bases not matched to a gene: 6. The CDR3 totals 14 residues. Germline loops: CDR1 SNHLY, CDR2 FYNNEI. The CDR3 protein is CAGKRGVSTDTQYF. Here the CDR3 DNA reads TGTGCCGGGAAGCGGGGGGTCAGCACAGATACGCAGTATTTT.

This clonotype was found a few times. This chain uses TRBV20-1 with TRBJ2-2; D possibly corresponds to TRBD2 (5 bases). CDR1 DFQATT and CDR2 SNEGSKA come from the germline V gene (reference sequence). Between the trimmed V and J ends, which lost 0 bases and 6 bases, there was a span of 11 bases. CDR3 length: 14 amino acids. In nucleotides, the CDR3 is TGCAGTGCTAGAGAAGCGGTTTCAGCCGGGGAGCTGTTTTTT. Translated, it gives CSAREAVSAGELFF.

The sample holds many counts of this clonotype. In DNA form, the CDR3 reads TGTGCCATCAGTCGGGACCCCGGACCCTACGAGCAGTACTTC. It encodes CAISRDPGPYEQYF. The J gene is TRBJ2-7, the V gene TRBV10-3; D tentatively fits TRBD1 or TRBD2 (5 bases each). The ends were cut back, 5 bases at V and 2 bases at J, with 13 bases in the middle. The CDR3 consists of 14 residues. Germline CDR1 is ENHRY and CDR2 is SYGVKD.

The rearrangement joins TRBV5-1 to TRBJ1-2; D is undetermined. Germline-derived CDR1 and CDR2 are SGHRS and YFSETQ. The CDR3 spans 11 residues. V dropped 0 bases and J dropped 14 bases, with 11 bases sitting between them. For the CDR3, the DNA is TGCGCCAGCAGCTTGGACCTCAGCTGGACCTTC. Its protein is CASSLDLSWTF. The full variable domain, in which reference TRBV5-1 and TRBJ1-2 provide the parts outside the CDR3, is KAGVTQTPRYLIKTRGQQVTLSCSPISGHRSVSWYQQTPGQGLQFLFEYFSETQRNKGNFPGRFSGRQFSNSRSEMNVSTLELGDSALYLCASSLDLSWTFGSGTRLTVV.

The J gene is TRBJ2-7, the V gene TRBV7-9, with D maybe TRBD1 (6 bases). This CDR3 contains 15 residues. Per germline, CDR1 SEHNR and CDR2 FQNEAQ (reference sequence). The germline V and J ends were trimmed by 6 bases and 0 bases, with 15 bases remaining between them. DNA of the CDR3: TGTGCCAGCAGACCCCGGGACACCAACTCCTACGAGCAGTACTTC. This codes for CASRPRDTNSYEQYF.

The gene calls are TRBV15 and TRBJ2-7; a possible D gene is TRBD1 (6 bases). The V end was cut by 5 bases, the J end by 2 bases, with 16 bases between. This CDR3 spans 15 amino acids. Germline V gene lookup returns CDR1 LNHNV and CDR2 YYDKDF (reference sequence). The CDR3 here is CATSSRTEIPYEQYF. In DNA, the CDR3 is TGTGCCACCAGCTCCCGGACAGAGATTCCCTACGAGCAGTACTTC.

The V call is TRBV5-1, the J call TRBJ1-1; TRBD1 might be the D (6 bases). Between the trimmed V and J ends, which lost 4 bases and 1 base, there was a span of 8 bases. The CDR3 is made up of 13 amino acids. Germline lookup yields CDR1 SGHRS and CDR2 YFSETQ. The CDR3 nucleotides are TGCGCCAGCAGCGGACAGCCGAACACTGAAGCTTTCTTT. Residues: CASSGQPNTEAFF. Full variable domain (rest looked up from reference TRBV5-1 and TRBJ1-1): KAGVTQTPRYLIKTRGQQVTLSCSPISGHRSVSWYQQTPGQGLQFLFEYFSETQRNKGNFPGRFSGRQFSNSRSEMNVSTLELGDSALYLCASSGQPNTEAFFGQGTRLTVV.

This clonotype was seen more than once but under ten times. The chain is built from TRBV20-1 and TRBJ2-7, with D maybe TRBD2 (6 bases). V was shortened by 5 bases and J by 4 bases, with 15 bases between the two germline ends. Per the germline V gene, CDR1 is DFQATT and CDR2 is SNEGSKA (reference sequence). The CDR3 length is 13 residues. The CDR3, as DNA: TGCAGTGCTGAGGGAGGATTAGATTACGAGCAGTACTTC. This gives the protein CSAEGGLDYEQYF.

This clonotype appeared many times. The genes are TRBV7-2 and TRBJ2-2; 10 nucleotides agree with TRBD1. The CDR3 sequence is 16 residues long. V lost 4 bases to trimming and J lost 6 bases; unmatched junction nucleotides: 8. The germline gives CDR1 SGHTA, CDR2 FQGNSA. CDR3: CASSSTSGTGAGELFF. The CDR3 nucleotides are TGTGCCAGCAGCTCCACCTCCGGGACAGGGGCCGGGGAGCTGTTTTTT.

The chain employs TRBV7-2 and TRBJ1-2; D call uncertain. This CDR3 contains 12 residues. V lost 5 bases and J 4 bases, leaving 8 bases between the germline ends. Germline V gives CDR1 SGHTA, CDR2 FQGNSA. CDR3 loop: CASSPHSYGYTF. In DNA, the CDR3 is TGTGCCAGCAGCCCCCACAGCTATGGCTACACCTTC.

The chain links TRBV14 to TRBJ2-7; D may match TRBD1 or TRBD2 (5 bases each). V was cut by 4 bases and J by 3 bases, with 16 bases left in between. This CDR3 spans 15 amino acids. CDR1 and CDR2 (germline): SGHDN, FVKESK. CDR3 sequence: CASSPNWGFYYEQYF. The CDR3 DNA sequence: TGTGCCAGCAGCCCTAACTGGGGGTTTTACTACGAGCAGTACTTC. Full variable domain (outside the CDR3, taken from reference TRBV14 and TRBJ2-7): EAGVTQFPSHSVIEKGQTVTLRCDPISGHDNLYWYRRVMGKEIKFLLHFVKESKQDESGMPNNRFLAERTGGTYSTLKVQPAELEDSGVYFCASSPNWGFYYEQYFGPGTRLTVT.

The chain is built from TRBV5-1 and TRBJ2-2; tentatively, D is TRBD1 or TRBD2 (5 bases each). The CDR3 runs 19 residues. Trimming left V 0 bases short and J 0 bases short, with 18 bases between. Germline V CDR1 and CDR2: SGHRS, YFSETQ. CDR3 residues: CASSLAGTVFFANTGELFF. CDR3 DNA: TGCGCCAGCAGCTTGGCCGGGACGGTCTTTTTCGCGAACACCGGGGAGCTGTTTTTT.

Turning to this clonotype: The junction does not match germline at one end; this may be a read error. This sequence joins TRBV3-1 and TRBJ2-3; 11 bases are shared with TRBD2. The CDR3 is 18 residues long. CDR1 and CDR2 from the germline V gene are LGHDT and YNNKEL (reference sequence). The CDR3 here is CTSRFGLAGGFGTDTQYF. The CDR3 nucleotides are TGTACCAGCAGGTTCGGGCTAGCGGGAGGTTTTGGCACAGATACGCAGTATTTT.

The chain carries TRBV19 and TRBJ2-1; D ambiguous. CDR1 and CDR2 from the germline V gene are LNHDA and SQIVND (reference sequence). The CDR3 is made up of 12 amino acids. The germline V and J ends were trimmed by 5 bases and 6 bases, with 8 bases remaining between them. CDR3 sequence: CASSQLTNEQFF. Written as DNA, the CDR3 is TGTGCCAGTAGTCAACTTACCAATGAGCAGTTCTTC.

This clonotype was detected a few times. The chain carries TRBV4-1 and TRBJ2-3; 10 nucleotides agree with TRBD2. Germline V gene data show CDR1 as MGHRA and CDR2 as YSYEKL. J lost 5 bases, V lost 5 bases, and 13 bases had no gene match. The CDR3 sequence is 17 residues long. The CDR3 loop is CASSSRWVAGGGDTQYF. CDR3 DNA: TGCGCCAGCAGCTCCCGGTGGGTAGCGGGAGGAGGAGATACGCAGTATTTT.

CDR3 in amino acids: CANPPGLRRSEQYF. CDR3 nucleotides: TGTGCCAACCCCCCGGGACTACGCCGAAGCGAGCAGTACTTC. The V call is TRBV7-8, the J call TRBJ2-7; TRBD2 matches at 7 bases. CDR1 is SGHVS, CDR2 FQNEAQ, per germline. V dropped 10 bases and J dropped 6; count of bases not matched to a gene: 15. The CDR3 sequence is 14 residues long.

Ten or more counts support this clonotype. The genes are TRBV29-1 and TRBJ2-4; weak D call: TRBD2 (6 bases). V lost 8 bases to trimming and J lost 4 bases, with 24 bases between them. CDR3 length: 16 amino acids. CDR1 is SQVTM and CDR2 is ANQGSEA in the germline V gene. The CDR3 loop is CSYTEGIIGLKNIQYF. DNA for the CDR3: TGCAGCTACACGGAGGGAATTATCGGGTTAAAAAACATTCAGTACTTC.

Points on this clonotype: Just one base apart from a much larger clone, this may be a read error. This sequence joins TRBV4-2 and TRBJ2-1; no clear D gene. This CDR3 has 13 residues. From germline, CDR1 is LGHNA and CDR2 YNFKEQ. The CDR3: CASSQGVYDEQFF. The CDR3 DNA reads TGTGCCAGCAGCCAAGGAGTCTACGATGAGCAGTTCTTC.

The table lists this clonotype with a few counts. This chain connects TRBV20-1 to TRBJ2-3; D not resolved. Germline V CDR1 and CDR2: DFQATT, SNEGSKA (reference sequence). The V gene lost 6 bases and the J gene lost 5 bases, with 21 bases spanning the gap. CDR3 size: 15 residues. The CDR3 region is CSAILGQKFEDTQYF. The CDR3 DNA is TGCAGTGCGATCCTTGGGCAGAAATTTGAAGATACGCAGTATTTT.

The J gene is TRBJ2-2, the V gene TRBV28; D uncertain. Looked up from germline, CDR1 is MDHEN and CDR2 is SYDVKM. The CDR3 spans 13 residues. V was clipped by 10 bases and J by 7 bases, with 16 bases between them. For the CDR3, the DNA is TGTGCCATGGGCCCCCCGGGTATCGGGGAGCTGTTTTTT. This gives the protein CAMGPPGIGELFF.

The V gene is TRBV6-1, the J gene TRBJ2-7; 7 bases match TRBD2. Per the germline V gene, CDR1 is MNHNS and CDR2 is SASEGT. Trimming cost V 7 bases and J 2 bases; bases outside gene matches: 8. The CDR3 extends over 14 amino acids. The CDR3 sequence: CASIRSGGTYEQYF. The CDR3 DNA is TGTGCCAGCATTCGGTCCGGGGGGACCTACGAGCAGTACTTC.